This entry concerns a single TCR beta chain. Its cognate antigen has yet to be identified. Per-base quality was not reported, and no clone a single base away is much larger than it. CDR1 and CDR2, looked up from the germline V gene, are MDHEN and SYDVKM. For this chain, trimming is 7 bases at the V end and 5 bases at the J end, and the number of junction bases without a gene match is 8. Its CDR3 holds 15 amino acids, cysteine through phenylalanine. The only DNA kept is the CDR3, 45 bases in frame from the first base. The sample originates from a study of blood T cell repertoires in COVID-19 (dated by TCRdb to the early 2020s). With regard to the full study: Samples covering the acute and convalescent phases of COVID-19 were provided by collaborators in the United States, Italy and Spain. The repertoires were made available in a free public database intended to serve as a resource for research on the immune response to SARS-CoV-2. The material from the prospective study consisted of cDNA or gDNA derived from T cells, B-cell-depleted T cells, or PBMCs. The dataset comprised deeply sampled blood TCRbeta repertoires from subjects exposed to, actively infected with, or recovered from COVID-19. Sample metadata almost always included a de-identified subject ID, COVID-19 status, age in years and sex. HLA class I and class II types, where available, came from metadata supplied by the sample provider rather than from assay-based typing. The samples were drawn from two sources: the first 160 participants of the ongoing ImmuneRACE study, and 1,254 subjects contributed by 6 global collaborators.

Broad study findings and their caveats: Clinical and demographic metadata were provided uncurated, with the amount varying by source and participant.

Each collaborating institution followed its own protocols to collect whole blood in K2EDTA tubes. For TCRbeta analysis, collaborators shipped samples in one of three forms: frozen whole blood, isolated PBMCs, or DNA extracted from either of those sample types. The immunoSEQ Assay, a bias-controlled multiplex PCR, was used to amplify TCRbeta CDR3 regions from genomic DNA. On the study's bioinformatics: Within the assay, amplification of reference gene primers was used to estimate how many nucleated cells each sample contained. To quantify the absolute abundance of each unique TCRbeta CDR3 rearrangement, sequence reads were collapsed and filtered. For each sample, productive Simpson clonality was calculated as the square root of Simpson's diversity index over productive rearrangements. This immuneACCESS table, as held by TCRdb, lists in-frame sequences with V and J called but not all clones. Of the missing ones, under half trace to an unresolved V gene in checked studies; the others have no known cause. The D gene and trimming were derived from the DNA, and the V and J assignments and clone size from that table. The sample table shows tens of thousands of clones, and 75% to 90% are seen once. The ten most abundant clones make up less than 20% of the sample.

Sequencing was performed on peripheral blood. This TCR came from a woman of 80 years or more with acute or convalescent COVID-19. The V gene is TRBV28 and the J gene is TRBJ2-1; TRBD2 agrees with 10 junctional bases. The CDR3: CASTDWTSGNNEQFF. The DNA reads as follows: TGTGCCAGCACCGACTGGACTAGCGGTAACAATGAGCAGTTCTTC.